This entry lists 23 T cell receptor beta chains sequenced from one sample in a study of T cell responses to AZD1222 COVID-19 vaccine. TCRdb keeps only in-frame clones here, not all; method: immunoSEQ multiplex PCR. Counted here are around 88,000 clones, about 90% occurring once; the ten biggest clones make up about a tenth. This specimen was peripheral blood, taken on day 0 of MenACWY control vaccination. These receptors came from an adult in good health.

The V and J genes are TRBV7-2 and TRBJ1-6, with D maybe TRBD1 (5 bases). The CDR3 spans 15 residues. V shed 5 bases and J shed 7 bases, with 15 bases lying between them. The germline V gene encodes CDR1 SGHTA and CDR2 FQGNSA. In DNA, the CDR3 is TGTGCCAGCAGCAGCGGGACTCCGAACAATTCACCCCTCCACTTT. The encoded protein is CASSSGTPNNSPLHF.

V and J are TRBV14 and TRBJ1-2; 8 nucleotides align to TRBD1. There are 14 residues in the CDR3. The germline V gene encodes CDR1 SGHDN and CDR2 FVKESK. J lost 4 bases, V lost 7 bases, and 8 bases had no gene match. This chain's CDR3 is CASTRDRRGYGYTF. The CDR3 DNA is TGTGCCAGCACCCGGGACAGGAGAGGCTATGGCTACACCTTC. The full variable domain, its missing parts supplied by reference TRBV14 and TRBJ1-2, is EAGVTQFPSHSVIEKGQTVTLRCDPISGHDNLYWYRRVMGKEIKFLLHFVKESKQDESGMPNNRFLAERTGGTYSTLKVQPAELEDSGVYFCASTRDRRGYGYTFGSGTRLTVV.

V usage is TRBV19 and J usage is TRBJ1-2; 7 bases line up with TRBD1. This CDR3 spans 15 amino acids. V was clipped by 2 bases and J by 2 bases; unmatched bases: 5. In germline, CDR1 is LNHDA, CDR2 SQIVND (reference sequence). This CDR3 is CASSISDRENYGYTF. The CDR3 coding sequence is TGTGCCAGTAGTATATCTGACAGGGAAAACTATGGCTACACCTTC.

V and J are TRBV6-2 or TRBV6-3 and TRBJ2-5; no clear D. Deletions cut 2 bases from V and 5 bases from J, with 3 bases between. From germline, CDR1 is MNHEY and CDR2 SVGEGT. The CDR3 is made up of 11 amino acids. The CDR3 loop is CASSYRETQYF. DNA of the CDR3: TGTGCCAGCAGTTACAGGGAGACCCAGTACTTC.

The chain couples TRBV19 to TRBJ1-4; no definite D call. Per germline, CDR1 LNHDA and CDR2 SQIVND (reference sequence). V was pared by 3 bases and J by 0 bases, with 11 bases between. The CDR3 has 16 amino acids. CDR3 DNA: TGTGCCAGTAGTATTTTCCCGGCGGCAACTAATGAAAAACTGTTTTTT. This sequence encodes CASSIFPAATNEKLFF. The whole variable domain, filled in from reference TRBV19 and TRBJ1-4, reads DGGITQSPKYLFRKEGQNVTLSCEQNLNHDAMYWYRQDPGQGLRLIYYSQIVNDFQKGDIAEGYSVSREKKESFPLTVTSAQKNPTAFYLCASSIFPAATNEKLFFGSGTQLSVL.

This chain uses TRBV7-8 with TRBJ1-6, with a possible D match to TRBD1 (5 bases). The V gene lost 6 bases and the J gene lost 11 bases, with 17 bases spanning the gap. Germline CDR1 reads SGHVS; CDR2 reads FQNEAQ. This CDR3 is built from 14 residues. This CDR3 reads CASSLGDTDTPLHF. As DNA, the CDR3 is TGTGCCAGCAGTCTAGGGGATACAGACACACCCCTCCACTTT.

J is TRBJ1-6 and V is TRBV6-5; D gene ambiguous. This CDR3 has 14 amino acids. With 4 bases removed from V and 8 bases from J, the gap between germline ends came to 12 bases. Germline V gene lookup returns CDR1 MNHEY and CDR2 SVGAGI. The CDR3 reads CASSSSRRDSPLHF. CDR3 nucleotide sequence: TGTGCCAGCAGTTCCTCAAGAAGGGATTCACCCCTCCACTTT.

The J gene is TRBJ2-3, the V gene TRBV5-1, with D tentatively TRBD1 (6 bases). V was cut by 3 bases and J by 0 bases, with 8 bases left in between. Germline values: CDR1 SGHRS, CDR2 YFSETQ. CDR3 length: 14 amino acids. The CDR3 is CASSSGQSTDTQYF. The CDR3 nucleotides are TGCGCCAGCAGCTCCGGACAGAGCACAGATACGCAGTATTTT. Full variable domain (remainder filled in from reference TRBV5-1 and TRBJ2-3): KAGVTQTPRYLIKTRGQQVTLSCSPISGHRSVSWYQQTPGQGLQFLFEYFSETQRNKGNFPGRFSGRQFSNSRSEMNVSTLELGDSALYLCASSSGQSTDTQYFGPGTRLTVL.

This chain joins TRBV4-3 and TRBJ1-6, with D maybe TRBD1 (5 bases). CDR1 and CDR2 from the germline V gene are LGHNA and YSLEER. V was cut by 0 bases and J by 4 bases, with 13 bases left in between. This CDR3 is 17 amino acids long. CDR3 in amino acids: CASSQDPGDLYNSPLHF. The CDR3 DNA is TGCGCCAGCAGCCAAGATCCCGGGGACTTATATAATTCACCCCTCCACTTT.

The genes are TRBV28 and TRBJ1-2, with 7 positions matching TRBD1. The germline CDR1 and CDR2 sequences are MDHEN and SYDVKM. V shed 4 bases and J 5 bases; nucleotides not matched to a gene: 10. This CDR3 has 15 amino acids. This CDR3 reads CASSSPTGLGYGYTF. The CDR3, as DNA: TGTGCCAGCAGTTCCCCGACAGGGCTGGGGTATGGCTACACCTTC.

This clone was counted a few times. The genes are TRBV7-9 and TRBJ2-1; the D call may be TRBD1 or TRBD2 (5 bases each). Trimming stripped 4 bases from V and 6 bases from J, with 16 bases between. The CDR3 has 15 residues. Germline V gene lookup returns CDR1 SEHNR and CDR2 FQNEAQ (reference sequence). CDR3 region: CASSSTSDGANEQFF. In DNA, the CDR3 is TGTGCCAGCAGCTCCACCTCGGACGGGGCCAATGAGCAGTTCTTC.

This rearrangement joins TRBV12-3 or TRBV12-4 to TRBJ1-2, with 9 bases identical to TRBD1. The V and J ends lost 5 bases and 4 bases, in that order; junction bases with no gene match: 2. The CDR3 contains 13 residues. The CDR3 loop is CASSGDRVYGYTF. The CDR3 DNA follows: TGTGCCAGCAGTGGGGACAGGGTCTATGGCTACACCTTC.

The chain combines TRBV19 with TRBJ2-7; no clear D. The CDR3 runs to 14 residues. Germline CDR1 is LNHDA and CDR2 is SQIVND (reference sequence). Between the trimmed V and J ends, which lost 0 bases and 4 bases, there was a span of 10 bases. CDR3 bases: TGTGCCAGTAGTATAGAGCCGCTAACGTACGAGCAGTACTTC. Protein sequence: CASSIEPLTYEQYF.

The chain links TRBV23-1 to TRBJ1-5; D call uncertain. TRBV23-1 is flagged as an ORF with uncertain function. The V end lost 8 bases, the J end lost 5 bases, and 4 bases lay between the germline ends. The length of the CDR3 is 10 residues. The CDR3 spells CASGYQPQHF. As DNA, the CDR3 is TGCGCCAGCGGTTATCAGCCCCAGCATTTT.

The V gene is TRBV6-2 or TRBV6-3, the J gene TRBJ1-5; TRBD1 matches 7 bases. This CDR3 is 15 amino acids long. CDR1 MNHEY and CDR2 SVGEGT come from the germline V gene. J was trimmed by 1 base and V by 6 bases; bases with no gene match: 6. CDR3 bases: TGTGCCAGCAGCCACAGGGGCCAAAGCAATCAGCCCCAGCATTTT. Translated, it gives CASSHRGQSNQPQHF.

The chain links TRBV30 to TRBJ1-1, with a tentative D call TRBD1 (6 bases). Germline V CDR1 and CDR2: GTSNPN, SVGIG (reference sequence). This CDR3 has 13 residues. Trimming shortened V by 2 bases and J by 5 bases, and 12 bases separated the two germline ends. DNA for the CDR3: TGTGCCTGGAGTCTAAACAGGGATACTGAAGCTTTCTTT. Amino acids: CAWSLNRDTEAFF.

This chain joins TRBV28 and TRBJ2-3, with D possibly being TRBD1 (5 bases). CDR1 is MDHEN and CDR2 is SYDVKM in the germline V gene. Trimming removed 5 bases at V and 5 bases at J, with 20 bases between. This CDR3 region has 16 residues. The chain's CDR3 is CASSPGLTVVGDTQYF. The DNA for the CDR3 is TGTGCCAGCAGTCCAGGGTTGACAGTAGTGGGAGATACGCAGTATTTT. The full variable domain, rest sourced from reference TRBV28 and TRBJ2-3, is DVKVTQSSRYLVKRTGEKVFLECVQDMDHENMFWYRQDPGLGLRLIYFSYDVKMKEKGDIPEGYSVSREKKERFSLILESASTNQTSMYLCASSPGLTVVGDTQYFGPGTRLTVL.

The J gene is TRBJ2-5, the V gene TRBV4-3; D unresolved. The CDR3 has 14 residues. Germline V lookup: CDR1 LGHNA, CDR2 YSLEER. V shed 6 bases and J shed 1 base, with 12 bases lying between them. The CDR3 reads CASSRGTVQETQYF. The CDR3, as DNA: TGCGCCAGCAGTCGAGGAACAGTCCAAGAGACCCAGTACTTC.

This chain links TRBV10-3 with TRBJ1-6; a weak D match, TRBD1 (5 bases). CDR1 ENHRY and CDR2 SYGVKD come from the germline V gene. The V end lost 6 bases, the J end lost 10 bases, and 13 bases lay between the germline ends. This CDR3 comprises 13 residues. The CDR3 region is CAIRGELNSPLHF. CDR3 in DNA: TGTGCCATCAGGGGGGAATTGAACTCACCCCTCCACTTT.

The V call is TRBV5-6, the J call TRBJ2-7; no reliable D call. From germline, CDR1 is SGHDT and CDR2 YYEEEE. V lost 0 bases and J 0 bases, leaving 7 bases between the germline ends. This CDR3 spans 14 amino acids. CDR3 protein: CASSLVGSSYEQYF. CDR3 bases: TGTGCCAGCAGCTTGGTCGGCAGCTCCTACGAGCAGTACTTC.

The chain uses TRBV30 and TRBJ1-1; 7 bases align to TRBD1. V trimming: 2 bases; J trimming: 2 bases; junction bases outside the gene matches: 23. The CDR3 runs to 20 residues. Germline CDR1 and CDR2: GTSNPN and SVGIG (reference sequence). The chain's CDR3 is CAWSQNGQLGGLTPNTEAFF. CDR3 coding DNA: TGTGCCTGGAGTCAGAACGGACAGCTAGGGGGCCTAACCCCTAACACTGAAGCTTTCTTT.

This clone occurred a few times. The genes are TRBV3-1 (or the pseudogene TRBV3-2) and TRBJ2-2; D gene unclear. CDR1 and CDR2 (germline): LGHDT, YNNKEL (reference sequence). Trimming pared 0 bases from V and 6 bases from J, leaving 8 bases between. The CDR3 sequence is 14 residues long. The DNA of the CDR3 is TGTGCCAGCAGCCAAGATTTGCAATCCGGGGAGCTGTTTTTT. Protein: CASSQDLQSGELFF.

The V call is TRBV4-2, the J call TRBJ2-1, with D possibly matching TRBD1 (6 bases). The CDR3 runs 15 residues. Germline-derived CDR1 and CDR2 are LGHNA and YNFKEQ. Trimming pared 0 bases from V and 9 bases from J, leaving 15 bases between. Here the CDR3 reads CASSQDLARGSEQFF. CDR3 DNA: TGTGCCAGCAGCCAAGATCTAGCCAGGGGTAGTGAGCAGTTCTTC.